This T cell receptor beta chain is from a study of OX40 agonist ivuxolimab in advanced cancers. Overall study context: Three patients got partial responses; one had hepatocellular carcinoma and two had cutaneous melanoma. General observations from the study: In the expanded peripheral T cells, antigen specificity was never determined.

Concerning this clone: Its cognate antigen is unknown.

People who had autoimmune disease history or systemic immunosuppression were excluded. On cycle 4 day 1 and cycle 7 day 1, as well as at baseline, blood was sampled. The germline gives CDR1 MNHNS, CDR2 SASEGT. The CDR3 is made up of 15 amino acids. V lost 7 bases to trimming and J lost 5 bases; unmatched junction nucleotides: 5. The table came from immunoSEQ multiplex PCR; TCRdb's copy has only in-frame clones and leaves some out. The sample yields about 94,000 clones, 87% seen once. This specimen was CD4+ or CD8+ T cells sorted from blood, taken in a trial of the OX40 agonist ivuxolimab. V and J are TRBV6-1 and TRBJ2-2, with 12 nucleotides matching TRBD2. The clonotype comes from an adult with an advanced solid tumor such as melanoma, head and neck, liver or kidney cancer. The CDR3 coding sequence is TGTGCCAGCATCCGAGGACTAGCGGGAACCGGGGAGCTGTTTTTT. Protein: CASIRGLAGTGELFF.